A selection of T cell receptor beta chains follows, all from one sample in a study of Graves' ophthalmopathy and Graves' hyperthyroidism. TCRdb recomputed calls from the multiplex PCR reads with MiXCR, one row per CDR3 protein. The data show 150,000 or so distinct CDR3 sequences, with just under 40% seen just once and roughly 8.9% held by the top ten. The sample taken for sequencing was peripheral blood. These receptors originate from a man in his thirties or forties with Graves' ophthalmopathy. CDR3s leave out the opening cysteine and the closing phenylalanine or tryptophan. The order of the fields is V gene, J gene, CDR3 protein.

TRBV29-1	TRBJ2-5	SVRDRRYQETQY
TRBV5-5	TRBJ1-5	ASSSYSGDQPQH
TRBV19	TRBJ2-2	ASTPLHSTAANTGELF
TRBV6-2/TRBV6-3	TRBJ2-5	ASRTGTPETQY
TRBV28	TRBJ1-1	ASSSRGQIEAF
TRBV30	TRBJ1-1	AWSVLNTEAF
TRBV6-2/TRBV6-3	TRBJ1-1	ASKRGTEAF
TRBV30	TRBJ2-2	AWDGTDNTGELF
TRBV28	TRBJ2-7	ASSPGLAGVAVYEQY
TRBV10-3	TRBJ1-2	AINRDRENYGYT
TRBV2	TRBJ2-7	ASSALYEQY
TRBV12-3/TRBV12-4	TRBJ1-1	ASDGPVNTEAF
TRBV27	TRBJ1-2	ASSRDRVLWT
TRBV30	TRBJ1-2	AWIRRGWNYGYT
TRBV2	TRBJ2-5	ATPTGGLGEETQY
TRBV6-5	TRBJ1-6	ASSYGLGLGNSPLH
TRBV9	TRBJ1-2	ASSVEVGPIGGYT
TRBV11-2	TRBJ2-7	ASSLEAQTRYEQY
TRBV5-1	TRBJ1-1	ASSPRGWDTEAF
TRBV6-5	TRBJ2-2	ASSWTGNANTGELF
TRBV14	TRBJ1-3	ASSADRGSGNTIY
TRBV11-2	TRBJ2-2	ASSLVYQSTGELF
TRBV7-2	TRBJ2-5	ASSSLGQGATQY
TRBV30	TRBJ1-4	AWGLTTGPNEKLF
TRBV6-2/TRBV6-3	TRBJ1-1	ASSLFGGGRNTEAF
TRBV7-2	TRBJ2-7	ASSHANYEQY
TRBV7-2	TRBJ2-5	ASSYIFGLRPYQETQY
TRBV6-2/TRBV6-3	TRBJ2-5	ASTYGGETQY
TRBV7-3	TRBJ2-2	ASSTRPQLAGNTGELF
TRBV28	TRBJ1-2	ASSLVPTYGFYGYT
TRBV7-3	TRBJ2-5	ASSPGPRETQY
TRBV12-3/TRBV12-4	TRBJ1-5	ASSLSGGQPQH
TRBV7-2	TRBJ2-7	ASSLRAGGRPEQY
TRBV19	TRBJ2-2	ASSVAGGPGELF
TRBV11-2	TRBJ1-2	ASTAQQNYGYT
TRBV10-3	TRBJ2-7	AISESSGRAYEQY
TRBV6-2/TRBV6-3	TRBJ2-7	ASSRDRGTHEQY
TRBV12-3/TRBV12-4	TRBJ1-1	ASSQASRGAF
TRBV10-3	TRBJ1-1	ASKPLRAGNTEAF
TRBV7-2	TRBJ1-2	ASSYGQGANYGYT
TRBV6-1	TRBJ2-2	ASSEATGGTGEPF
TRBV27	TRBJ2-5	ASSLFGEITETQY
TRBV12-3/TRBV12-4	TRBJ2-2	ASAVGNGELF
TRBV24-1	TRBJ1-1	ATRGSAQNTEAF
TRBV30	TRBJ2-2	ARVGGTGELF
TRBV7-2	TRBJ1-6	ASSLRQGGNSPLH
TRBV2	TRBJ2-7	ASSRTGGTFEQY
TRBV12-3/TRBV12-4	TRBJ2-7	ASSLARDGPRGHSYEQY
TRBV12-3/TRBV12-4	NA	ASSPRVGNIQY
TRBV20-1	TRBJ2-7	SAREVAVSSYEQY
TRBV15	TRBJ1-2	ATSRDRYGYT
TRBV6-2/TRBV6-3	TRBJ2-2	ASRRLAGGFGGELF
TRBV12-3/TRBV12-4	TRBJ2-7	VSTPGFDEQY
TRBV6-1	TRBJ2-2	ASSESFGGQGMAGELF
TRBV7-3	TRBJ1-1	ASSLGGSSTEAF
TRBV28	TRBJ1-2	ASSPDRSEVNGYT
TRBV6-5	TRBJ2-5	ASSYYGKETQY
TRBV25-1	TRBJ2-7	ASSGDGAYEQY
TRBV28	TRBJ1-6	ASSWDRGYNSPLH